This T cell receptor (beta chain) appears in the sequencing data of a study of OX40 agonist ivuxolimab in advanced cancers. Study background: Patients treated during dose escalation were battling hepatocellular carcinoma, melanoma, renal cell or head and neck cancer. General study findings and limits: Clones of CD4+ and CD8+ blood T cells grew by week 6 at doses of 0.1 to 3.0 mg/kg. Averaging showed that CD8+ T cells had more expanded clones than CD4+ did. Nonresponders, in some cases, also had low normalized T-cell clonal expansion.

As to this clone: Its antigen is not known.

Trimming left V 2 bases short and J 4 bases short, with 12 bases between. Germline loops: CDR1 MDHEN, CDR2 SYDVKM. The CDR3 spans 15 residues. Method: immunoSEQ multiplex PCR; TCRdb's copy keeps in-frame clones and lacks some. The top ten hold about 2% of the sample, which has about 23,000 clones, around 79% seen once. The sequences come from CD4+ or CD8+ T cells sorted from blood, collected in a trial of the OX40 agonist ivuxolimab. The receptor's source is an adult with an advanced solid tumor such as melanoma, head and neck, liver or kidney cancer. The rearrangement links TRBV28 to TRBJ1-3; weak D call: TRBD1 (5 bases). Here the CDR3 DNA reads TGTGCCAGCAGTTTAGGGGGAACGGGAGGAAACACCATATATTTT. It specifies CASSLGGTGGNTIYF.